This T cell receptor beta chain is from a study of blood T cell repertoires in COVID-19. Whole-study context: Spain, Italy and the United States supplied samples that represented acute and convalescent COVID-19.

Original processing methods: Cell counts per sample came from amplifying reference gene primers. TCRdb's table, derived via immunoSEQ multiplex PCR, lists solely in-frame clones and lacks some. V and J calls and clone size come straight from that table; D and trimming were deduced from the DNA. The sample gives roughly 160,000 clones, approximately 85% of which show up once; about 5.8% is in the top ten. V shed 2 bases, J shed 7 bases, and the junction held 8 bases outside the gene matches. The CDR3 extends over 16 amino acids. CDR1 is SGHVS, CDR2 FNYEAQ, per germline. The sequence came from a woman in her forties or fifties with COVID-19, enrolled during active disease. Sequencing was carried out using peripheral blood. The rearrangement joins TRBV7-6 to TRBJ2-2, with 9 bases lining up with TRBD1. The CDR3 loop is CASSLRTGDWIGELFF. CDR3 nucleotide sequence: TGTGCCAGCAGCTTACGGACAGGGGACTGGATCGGGGAGCTGTTTTTT.